This TCR beta chain was identified during a study of early T cells in non-severe SARS-CoV-2 infection. Study summary: Sequenced material consisted of bulk RNA (from unsorted whole blood), and chains were unpaired.

CDR1 and CDR2 from the germline V gene are SNHLY and FYNNEI. CDR3 size: 14 residues. The ends lost 7 bases at V and 4 bases at J; junction bases unmatched: 6. General study findings and limits: Matches to VDJdb favored anti-spike CD8 responses and missed private and CD4 specificities.

Unique molecular identifiers were affixed to single, distinct cDNA molecules. TCRdb reprocessed the 5' RACE reads via MiXCR and lists one record per CDR3 protein. The sample includes more than 65,000 distinct CDR3 sequences, around 13% seen only once; the top ten take approximately 1.1%. With respect to this clonotype: Its matching antigen is unknown.

This sequence was found in an adult who was a healthcare worker with PCR-confirmed SARS-CoV-2 infection or an uninfected control (not recorded which). The sequenced sample consisted of whole blood. The J gene is TRBJ2-1, the V gene TRBV2; TRBD2 aligns across 8 bases. The DNA of the CDR3 is TGTGCCAGCATCTTGGCTAGCGGGTACAATGAGCAGTTCTTC. It yields the protein CASILASGYNEQFF.